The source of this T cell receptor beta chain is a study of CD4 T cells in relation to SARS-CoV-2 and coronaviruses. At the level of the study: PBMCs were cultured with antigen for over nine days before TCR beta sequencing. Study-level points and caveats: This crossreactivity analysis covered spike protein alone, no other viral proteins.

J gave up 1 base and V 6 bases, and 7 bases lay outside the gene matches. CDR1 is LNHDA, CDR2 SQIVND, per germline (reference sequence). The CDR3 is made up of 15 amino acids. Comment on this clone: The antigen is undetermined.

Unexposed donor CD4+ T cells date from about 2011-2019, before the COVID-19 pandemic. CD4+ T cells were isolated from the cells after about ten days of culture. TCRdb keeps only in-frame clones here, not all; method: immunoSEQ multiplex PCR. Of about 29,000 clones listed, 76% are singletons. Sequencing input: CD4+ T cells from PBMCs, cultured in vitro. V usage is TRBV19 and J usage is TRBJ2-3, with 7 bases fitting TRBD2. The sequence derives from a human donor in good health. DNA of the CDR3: TGTGCCAGTAGCCCGCTAGCGGACCGCACAGATACGCAGTATTTT. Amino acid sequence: CASSPLADRTDTQYF.